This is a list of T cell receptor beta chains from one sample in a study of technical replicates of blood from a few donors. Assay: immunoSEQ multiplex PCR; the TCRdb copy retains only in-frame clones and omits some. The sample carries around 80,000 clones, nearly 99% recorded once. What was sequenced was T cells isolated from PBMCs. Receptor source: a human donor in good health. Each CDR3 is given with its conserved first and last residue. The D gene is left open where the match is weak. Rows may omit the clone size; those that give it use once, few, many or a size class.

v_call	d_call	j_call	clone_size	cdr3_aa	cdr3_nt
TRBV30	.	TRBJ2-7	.	CAWSVRKSSYEQYF	TGTGCCTGGAGTGTCAGGAAGAGCTCCTACGAGCAGTACTTC
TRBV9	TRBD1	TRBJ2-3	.	CASSVAWGRQGASSSDTQYF	TGTGCCAGCAGCGTAGCTTGGGGTCGCCAGGGGGCCTCGTCATCAGATACGCAGTATTTT
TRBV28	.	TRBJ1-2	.	CASRLTGWEGYTF	TGTGCCAGCAGGCTTACAGGGTGGGAAGGCTACACCTTC
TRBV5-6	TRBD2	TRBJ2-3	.	CASSLETAGVADTQYF	TGTGCCAGCAGCTTGGAAACAGCGGGAGTGGCAGATACGCAGTATTTT
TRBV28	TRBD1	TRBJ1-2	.	CASSSTGGYYGYTF	TGTGCCAGCAGTTCGACAGGGGGATACTATGGCTACACCTTC
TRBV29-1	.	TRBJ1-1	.	CSVTTRQLNTEAFF	TGCAGCGTTACGACACGACAGCTAAACACTGAAGCTTTCTTT
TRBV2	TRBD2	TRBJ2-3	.	CASSDGREGLWNTQYF	TGTGCCAGCAGTGACGGTCGGGAGGGCCTCTGGAATACGCAGTATTTT
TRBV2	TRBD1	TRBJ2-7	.	CASSVQSFGTGYYEQYF	TGTGCCAGCAGTGTACAGAGTTTCGGGACAGGGTACTACGAGCAGTACTTC
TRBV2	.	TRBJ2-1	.	CASSETGAGNEQFF	TGTGCCAGCAGTGAGACTGGCGCGGGTAATGAGCAGTTCTTC
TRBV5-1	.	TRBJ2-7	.	CASSYTSFYEQYF	TGCGCCAGCAGTTACACTAGTTTCTACGAGCAGTACTTC
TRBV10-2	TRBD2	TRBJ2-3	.	CASTKEGATSGSRVTQYF	TGCGCCAGCACAAAAGAGGGTGCCACTAGCGGGAGTCGGGTTACGCAGTATTTT
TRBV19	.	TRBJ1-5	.	CASSALGFRAQHF	TGTGCCAGTAGTGCACTCGGGTTTCGAGCCCAGCATTTT
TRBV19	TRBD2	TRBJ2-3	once	CASSSGLAGGDTQYF	TGTGCCAGTAGTTCGGGACTAGCGGGAGGGGATACGCAGTATTTT
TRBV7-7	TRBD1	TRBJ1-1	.	CASSLRDRGEQNTEAFF	TGTGCCAGCAGCTTACGGGACAGGGGGGAGCAGAACACTGAAGCTTTCTTT
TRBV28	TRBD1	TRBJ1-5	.	CASSLGQGFRQPQHF	TGTGCCAGCAGTCTAGGACAGGGCTTTCGGCAGCCCCAGCATTTT
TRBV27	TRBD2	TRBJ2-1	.	CASSQAGGYNEQFF	TGTGCCAGCAGTCAAGCGGGAGGCTACAATGAGCAGTTCTTC
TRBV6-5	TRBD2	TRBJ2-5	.	CASSPTGGQETQYF	TGTGCCAGCAGTCCCACGGGGGGGCAAGAGACCCAGTACTTC
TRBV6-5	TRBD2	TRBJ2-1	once	CASSHQREGLGEQFF	TGTGCCAGCAGTCACCAGCGGGAGGGCCTTGGTGAGCAGTTCTTC
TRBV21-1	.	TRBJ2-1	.	CASSNGATGGEQFF	TGTGCCAGCAGCAATGGAGCGACAGGGGGCGAGCAGTTCTTC
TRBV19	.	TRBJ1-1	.	CASSAQGLNTEAFF	TGTGCCAGTAGTGCACAGGGACTGAACACTGAAGCTTTCTTT
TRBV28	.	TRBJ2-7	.	CATQDTSSSYEQYF	TGTGCCACCCAGGACACCTCAAGCTCCTACGAGCAGTACTTC
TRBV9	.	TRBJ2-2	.	CASSVRAQERSPNTGELFF	TGTGCCAGCAGCGTACGGGCCCAGGAGCGGTCCCCGAACACCGGGGAGCTGTTTTTT
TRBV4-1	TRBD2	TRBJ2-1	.	CASSQVLVRTSGDEQFF	TGCGCCAGCAGCCAAGTCTTGGTCCGGACTAGCGGGGATGAGCAGTTCTTC
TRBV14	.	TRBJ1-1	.	CASSQDGQIRTEAFF	TGTGCCAGCAGCCAAGACGGACAGATACGCACTGAAGCTTTCTTT
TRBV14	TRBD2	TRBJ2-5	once	CASSQMRTRQETQYF	TGTGCCAGCAGCCAAATGAGGACTAGGCAAGAGACCCAGTACTTC
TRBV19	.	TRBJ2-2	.	CASRTAGYTGELFF	TGTGCCAGTAGGACCGCGGGGTACACCGGGGAGCTGTTTTTT
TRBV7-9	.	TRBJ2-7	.	CASSLESGAEQYF	TGTGCCAGCAGCTTAGAATCAGGCGCCGAGCAGTACTTC
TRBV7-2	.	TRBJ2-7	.	CASSLGGSSSYEQYF	TGTGCCAGCAGCTTAGGAGGGTCGAGCTCCTACGAGCAGTACTTC
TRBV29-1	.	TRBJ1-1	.	CSVEDRVNTEAFF	TGCAGCGTTGAAGATAGAGTGAACACTGAAGCTTTCTTT
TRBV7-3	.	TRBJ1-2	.	CASSGDRLDGYTF	TGTGCCAGCAGCGGAGACAGGCTGGATGGCTACACCTTC
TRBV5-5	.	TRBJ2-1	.	CASSQGTSNEQFF	TGTGCCAGCAGCCAGGGGACGTCTAATGAGCAGTTCTTC
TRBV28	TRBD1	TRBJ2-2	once	CASSLAGGNTGELFF	TGTGCCAGCAGTTTAGCAGGGGGGAACACCGGGGAGCTGTTTTTT
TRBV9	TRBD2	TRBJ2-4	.	CASSVEIGEGLNIQYF	TGTGCCAGCAGCGTAGAAATCGGGGAGGGCCTAAACATTCAGTACTTC
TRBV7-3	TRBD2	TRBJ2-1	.	CASSKSGSYNEQFF	TGTGCCAGCAGCAAAAGCGGGAGCTACAATGAGCAGTTCTTC
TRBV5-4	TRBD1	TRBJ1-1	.	CASSLASGTGIETFF	TGTGCCAGCAGCTTGGCATCGGGGACAGGGATCGAAACTTTCTTT
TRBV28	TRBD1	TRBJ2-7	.	CASSLPGTGGYEQYF	TGTGCCAGCAGTTTACCGGGGACAGGGGGCTACGAGCAGTACTTC
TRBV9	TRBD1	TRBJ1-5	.	CASSATGVGNQPQHF	TGTGCCAGCAGTGCCACAGGGGTGGGCAATCAGCCCCAGCATTTT
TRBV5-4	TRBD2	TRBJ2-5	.	CASSDGLARETQYF	TGTGCCAGCAGCGATGGACTAGCGAGAGAGACCCAGTACTTC
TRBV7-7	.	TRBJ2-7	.	CASSLNPLTASEQYF	TGTGCTAGCAGCCTGAACCCGCTTACCGCGTCCGAGCAGTACTTC
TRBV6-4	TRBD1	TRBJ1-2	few	CASECRGRRGYTF	TGTGCCAGCGAGTGCAGGGGGCGCCGGGGCTACACCTTC
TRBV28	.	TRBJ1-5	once	CASSFEGDGQPQHF	TGTGCCAGCAGTTTCGAGGGAGACGGTCAGCCCCAGCATTTT
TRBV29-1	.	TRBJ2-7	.	CSVLGTRGEQYF	TGCAGCGTTTTAGGTACCAGGGGCGAGCAGTACTTC
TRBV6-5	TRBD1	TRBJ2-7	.	CASSYSVTGIYEQYF	TGTGCCAGCAGTTACTCGGTGACAGGGATCTACGAGCAGTACTTC
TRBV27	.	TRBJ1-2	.	CASSADRSRGYTF	TGTGCCAGCAGTGCAGACAGGTCAAGGGGCTACACCTTC
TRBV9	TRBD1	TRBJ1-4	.	CASSVSGGDNEKLFF	TGTGCCAGCAGCGTATCAGGGGGCGATAATGAAAAACTGTTTTTT
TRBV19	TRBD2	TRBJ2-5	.	CASSIGGRWETQYF	TGTGCCAGTAGTATTGGCGGGAGGTGGGAGACCCAGTACTTC
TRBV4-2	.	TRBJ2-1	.	CASSAGKGTYNEQFF	TGTGCCAGCAGCGCGGGAAAGGGTACGTACAATGAGCAGTTCTTC
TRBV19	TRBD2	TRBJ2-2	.	CASSIIVFGREGSGELFF	TGTGCCAGTAGTATAATAGTGTTTGGCAGGGAGGGTTCCGGGGAGCTGTTTTTT
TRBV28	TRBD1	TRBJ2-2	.	CASSFRQGNTGELFF	TGTGCCAGCAGTTTTAGACAGGGAAACACCGGGGAGCTGTTTTTT
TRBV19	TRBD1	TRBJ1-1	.	CASSGNRGEWTEAFF	TGTGCCAGTAGTGGAAACAGGGGGGAATGGACTGAAGCTTTCTTT
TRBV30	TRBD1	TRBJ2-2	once	CAWAQGPGELFF	TGTGCCTGGGCACAGGGGCCCGGGGAGCTGTTTTTT
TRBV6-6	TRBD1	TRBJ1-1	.	CASTTDRGVGSFF	TGTGCCAGCACTACGGACAGGGGAGTGGGGTCTTTCTTT
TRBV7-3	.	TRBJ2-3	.	CASSLGGQTDTQYF	TGTGCCAGCAGCTTAGGCGGACAGACAGATACGCAGTATTTT
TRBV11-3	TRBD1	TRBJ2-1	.	CASSLGQGDYNEQFF	TGTGCCAGCAGCTTGGGACAGGGGGATTACAATGAGCAGTTCTTC
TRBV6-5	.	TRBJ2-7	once	CASSYSGSTVYEQYF	TGTGCCAGCAGTTACTCGGGCTCGACAGTGTACGAGCAGTACTTC
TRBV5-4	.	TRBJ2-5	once	CASSLLTLETQYF	TGTGCCAGCAGCTTACTCACCCTAGAGACCCAGTACTTC
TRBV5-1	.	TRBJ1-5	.	CASSFTVGSDQPQHF	TGCGCCAGCAGCTTCACAGTTGGGAGCGATCAGCCCCAGCATTTT